Shown below are 10 T cell receptor beta chains from a single sample sequenced in a study of cytomegalovirus exposure and HLA in healthy donors (dated by TCRdb to the late 2010s). Library prep was done by the immunoSEQ multiplex PCR assay. For the multiplex PCR, a mixture combining 60 forward primers for TCR Vbeta segments and 13 reverse primers for TCR Jbeta segments was used. The clones in this table, taken by TCRdb from immuneACCESS, are in-frame only. Not every clone is retained; where verified, under half of the shortfall comes from an unresolved V gene, and the cause of the rest is unknown. Here the sample has some 220,000 clones; almost 85% occur a single time. Jointly, the top ten make up 0.58% of the sample. The sample consisted of PBMCs. The source is a woman aged 35 to 49 in good health and CMV-seronegative.

This clone was observed a handful of times. The V and J genes are TRBV6-5 and TRBJ2-3; 8 nucleotides match TRBD2. The V and J ends lost 6 bases and 1 base, in that order; junction bases with no gene match: 3. The CDR3 totals 14 residues. The germline V gene has CDR1 MNHEY and CDR2 SVGAGI. The CDR3 reads CASSISGGTDTQYF. Written as DNA, the CDR3 is TGTGCCAGCAGCATTAGCGGGGGCACAGATACGCAGTATTTT.

The genes are TRBV30 and TRBJ1-2; D might be TRBD1 (6 bases). This CDR3 spans 15 amino acids. CDR1 GTSNPN and CDR2 SVGIG come from the germline V gene (reference sequence). V shed 5 bases and J shed 5 bases, with 21 bases lying between them. For the CDR3, the DNA is TGTGCCTGGCAACCCGGGACATCTGAGAAATATGGCTACACCTTC. Encoded protein: CAWQPGTSEKYGYTF.

This chain uses TRBV27 with TRBJ1-1; D gene ambiguous. Per the germline V gene, CDR1 is MNHEY and CDR2 is SMNVEV (reference sequence). Between the trimmed V and J ends, which lost 6 bases and 5 bases, there was a span of 16 bases. CDR3 size: 14 residues. The CDR3 sequence is CASSHRGPATEAFF. The DNA for the CDR3 is TGTGCCAGCAGCCACAGAGGGCCGGCGACTGAAGCTTTCTTT.

This chain links TRBV7-9 with TRBJ2-3, with TRBD2 as a possible D gene (6 bases). V lost 4 bases to trimming and J lost 2 bases, with 10 bases between them. Germline V lookup: CDR1 SEHNR, CDR2 FQNEAQ (reference sequence). The CDR3 is 14 amino acids. The CDR3 region has the DNA TGTGCCAGCAGCTCCAGCGGGCCCACAGATACGCAGTATTTT. Protein: CASSSSGPTDTQYF.

This chain joins TRBV4-3 and TRBJ1-6; D uncertain. The CDR3 sequence is 16 residues long. In germline, CDR1 is LGHNA, CDR2 YSLEER. The V end lost 0 bases, the J end lost 6 bases, and 12 bases lay between the germline ends. Here the CDR3 reads CASSQDLRGSNSPLHF. The DNA for the CDR3 is TGCGCCAGCAGCCAAGATCTACGGGGTTCTAATTCACCCCTCCACTTT.

This clone has only a few counts. The rearrangement links TRBV10-1 to TRBJ2-7; 7 positions agree with TRBD2. CDR1 and CDR2 (germline): WNHNN, SYGVQD (reference sequence). Unmatched junction bases numbered 15, after V lost 10 bases and J lost 6 bases. The CDR3 loop spans 14 amino acids. The CDR3 DNA reads TGCGCCACCAGCCCTAGGACTAGTGCGGCCGAGCAGTACTTC. Its translation: CATSPRTSAAEQYF.

The V call is TRBV7-6, the J call TRBJ2-1, with D possibly TRBD2 on 7 matching bases. Trimming stripped 5 bases from V and 6 bases from J, with 20 bases between. This CDR3 is 16 amino acids long. The germline V gene has CDR1 SGHVS and CDR2 FNYEAQ. The CDR3: CASSPISAGHTNEQFF. The CDR3 region has the DNA TGTGCCAGCAGCCCCATATCAGCGGGACACACCAATGAGCAGTTCTTC. The variable domain in full, completed from reference TRBV7-6 and TRBJ2-1, reads GAGVSQSPRYKVTKRGQDVALRCDPISGHVSLYWYRQALGQGPEFLTYFNYEAQQDKSGLPNDRFSAERPEGSISTLTIQRTEQRDSAMYRCASSPISAGHTNEQFFGPGTRLTVL.

This clone has a handful of counts. The V call is TRBV7-2, the J call TRBJ1-2, with 10 nucleotides matching TRBD1. Germline CDR1 and CDR2: SGHTA and FQGNSA. The CDR3 covers 16 residues. V lost 1 base and J lost 2; bases outside the gene matches: 4. The CDR3 is CASSLVGTGDNYGYTF. The CDR3, as DNA: TGTGCCAGCAGCTTAGTAGGGACAGGGGACAACTATGGCTACACCTTC.

The chain links TRBV5-1 to TRBJ1-5; no firm D call. CDR3 size: 15 residues. V was shortened by 4 bases and J by 3 bases, with 14 bases between the two germline ends. Germline-derived CDR1 and CDR2 are SGHRS and YFSETQ. The DNA for the CDR3 is TGCGCCAGCAGCCCCGCCCCCGGGTCCAATCAGCCCCAGCATTTT. Protein sequence: CASSPAPGSNQPQHF.

V and J are TRBV28 and TRBJ1-2; TRBD1 might be the D (5 bases). The germline gives CDR1 MDHEN, CDR2 SYDVKM. The V end was cut by 6 bases, the J end by 8 bases, with 13 bases between. The CDR3 has 12 amino acids. CDR3 DNA sequence: TGTGCCAGCAGCCCAGGGTTTCGAGGCTACACCTTC. This translates into CASSPGFRGYTF.